This entry lists 3 T cell receptor beta chains sequenced from one sample in a study of OX40 agonist ivuxolimab in advanced cancers. Assay used: immunoSEQ multiplex PCR; TCRdb lists only in-frame clones, some missing. Of 80,000 or so clones in the sample, around nine tenths are singletons; the top ten hold around 0.31%. The sample consisted of CD4+ or CD8+ T cells sorted from blood, taken in a trial of the OX40 agonist ivuxolimab. The source is an adult with an advanced solid tumor such as melanoma, head and neck, liver or kidney cancer.

The chain has TRBV7-2 and TRBJ2-1; 8 nucleotides agree with TRBD2. Germline trimming cut 3 bases from V and 0 bases from J; bases unmatched to any gene: 7. The germline CDR1 and CDR2 sequences are SGHTA and FQGNSA. The CDR3 spans 17 residues. The CDR3 is CASSFTGTRSSYNEQFF. The CDR3, as DNA: TGTGCCAGCAGCTTTACCGGGACTAGAAGCTCCTACAATGAGCAGTTCTTC.

This chain uses TRBV5-4 with TRBJ1-1; 9 nucleotides line up with TRBD1. This CDR3 region has 14 residues. Germline V CDR1 and CDR2: SGHNT, YYREEE (reference sequence). V dropped 0 bases and J dropped 10; count of bases not matched to a gene: 7. CDR3 residues: CASSLVPRDRAAFF. CDR3 sequence (DNA): TGTGCCAGCAGCTTGGTACCCCGGGACAGGGCAGCTTTCTTT.

This sequence joins TRBV9 and TRBJ1-1; D remains ambiguous. CDR3 length: 13 amino acids. The germline CDR1 and CDR2 sequences are SGDLS and YYNGEE. V was trimmed by 3 bases and J by 5 bases, leaving 11 bases between them. In nucleotides, the CDR3 is TGTGCCAGCAGCGCGACGCAACGTACTGAAGCTTTCTTT. Translating gives CASSATQRTEAFF.